This T cell receptor (beta chain) was sequenced in a study of CD8 T cells in Susac syndrome. Bulk CD8+ and CD4+ cells came from magnetic negative isolation; CD8+ TEMRA by FACS. Random hexamers were used to reverse transcribe the RNA input (about 0.45 to 1 ug). Using its own MiXCR run on the immunoSEQ multiplex PCR reads, TCRdb lists one record per CDR3 protein. The sample yields about 120,000 distinct CDR3 sequences, around 94% seen once. V lost 3 bases to trimming and J lost 2 bases, with 10 bases between them. This CDR3 comprises 14 residues. Germline V lookup: CDR1 KGHDR, CDR2 SFDVKD. The specimen was CD4+ T cells from PBMCs. The chain employs TRBV24-1 and TRBJ2-7; D tentatively fits TRBD1 or TRBD2 (5 bases each). The sequence came from a human donor in good health. DNA of the CDR3: TGTGCCACCAGTGATGTTGGGACCGCCTACGAGCAGTACTTC. This encodes CATSDVGTAYEQYF.